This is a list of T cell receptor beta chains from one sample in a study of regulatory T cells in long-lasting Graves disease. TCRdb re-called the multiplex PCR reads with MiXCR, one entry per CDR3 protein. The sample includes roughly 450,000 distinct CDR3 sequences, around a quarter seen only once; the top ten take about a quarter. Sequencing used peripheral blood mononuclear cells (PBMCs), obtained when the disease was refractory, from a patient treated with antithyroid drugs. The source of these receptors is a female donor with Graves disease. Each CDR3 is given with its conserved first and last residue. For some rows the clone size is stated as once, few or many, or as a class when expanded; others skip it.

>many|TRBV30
CAWSAQGGYEQYF
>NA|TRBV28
CASTVAGTSREQYF
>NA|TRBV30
CAWDRGGYNEQFF
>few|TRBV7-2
CASSLRQTVGELFF
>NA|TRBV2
CASSPLGGTPTDTQYF
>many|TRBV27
CASSPGVGSSYNSPLHF
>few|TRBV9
CASSERTGGAYGYTF
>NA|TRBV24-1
CATSDPPTSLGVTQYF
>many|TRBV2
CASGRDRGQKLFF
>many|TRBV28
CASSRAYEQYF
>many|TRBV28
CASSSPRQKYF
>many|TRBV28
CASKTRAVGRQYEQYF
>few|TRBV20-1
CSAREAGNSPLHF
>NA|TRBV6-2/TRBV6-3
CASSYYRESREQYF
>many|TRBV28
CASSLWIQGDQPQHF
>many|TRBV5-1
CASSDLDRANTEAFF
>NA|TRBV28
CASSTPFMTGPSTDTQYF
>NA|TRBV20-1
CSARPGQPPIYEQYF
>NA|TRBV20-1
CSAQPRDRGRGEQYF
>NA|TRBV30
CAWSVTGDTEAFF
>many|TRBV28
CASIKTLTAYGYTF
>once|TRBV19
CASSTGRLVGEQYF
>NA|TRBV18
CASSPNRGQLNTEAFF
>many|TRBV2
CAKTGTSERAGELFF
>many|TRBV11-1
CASSLLVDQETQYF
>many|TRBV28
CASSLAGMDYGYTF
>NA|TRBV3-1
CASSQDLGNFPYNEQFF
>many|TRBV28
CASSTVAISGYTF
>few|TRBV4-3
CASSQDHSGNYEQYF
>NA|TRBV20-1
CSAGPSYEQYF
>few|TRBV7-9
CASSADRDKYGYTF
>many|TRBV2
CASSPQGLFNQPQHF
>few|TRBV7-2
CASRTTSTGAPEAFF
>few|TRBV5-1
CASSTLAEQETQYF
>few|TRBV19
CASSRGGWDTGELFF